This T cell receptor (beta chain) derives from a study of cytomegalovirus exposure and HLA in healthy donors. Regarding the study as a whole: Investigators reported around 150 TCR beta chains as tied to cytomegalovirus.

This clone showed up just a few times. The antigen remains undetermined. The PCR was carried out with 60 Vbeta primers and 13 Jbeta primers. Profiled with immunoSEQ multiplex PCR; TCRdb holds only in-frame clones, not every one. Here the sample spans 100,000 to 150,000 clones, 83% being singletons. This CDR3 is built from 16 residues. Per germline, CDR1 SNHLY and CDR2 FYNNEI. The junction had 16 bases not matched to a gene; V was cut back by 6 bases and J by 8 bases. Sequencing was carried out using PBMCs. The V gene is TRBV2, the J gene TRBJ1-2; the match to TRBD1 covers 9 bases. The origin of this receptor is a middle-aged woman in good health and CMV-seropositive. DNA of the CDR3: TGTGCCAGCAGCCTATTGGGACAGGGCCTACTTGGGGGCTACACCTTC. It codes for CASSLLGQGLLGGYTF.